The 14 T cell receptor beta chains below all came from one sample that was sequenced in a study of T cell responses to AZD1222 COVID-19 vaccine. Sequenced by immunoSEQ multiplex PCR; TCRdb stores in-frame clones only, minus some. The sample contains more than 80,000 clones, 80% to 95% of which appear only once. This sample comprised peripheral blood, obtained 28 days after the second AZD1222 dose. Receptors originate from an adult who received the AZD1222 COVID-19 vaccine.

The chain has TRBV2 and TRBJ2-3, with 10 bases identical to TRBD1. With 6 bases clipped from V and 3 bases from J, the junction kept 9 bases outside the gene matches. There are 16 residues in the CDR3. Per germline, CDR1 SNHLY and CDR2 FYNNEI. As DNA, the CDR3 is TGTGCCAGCAGCGCTATCGGGACAGGGGTTACAGATACGCAGTATTTT. It codes for CASSAIGTGVTDTQYF.

The chain carries TRBV27 and TRBJ2-1; TRBD1 matches 7 bases. Trimming removed 6 bases from V and 3 bases from J; junction bases left unmatched: 8. The CDR3 spans 15 residues. The germline V gene has CDR1 MNHEY and CDR2 SMNVEV (reference sequence). The CDR3 DNA reads as TGTGCCAGCAGCCCGATCGGACAGGTCTACAATGAGCAGTTCTTC. It translates to CASSPIGQVYNEQFF.

The V call is TRBV28, the J call TRBJ1-1; a weak D match, TRBD1 (5 bases). The CDR3 has 17 residues. V was pared by 3 bases and J by 1 base, with 18 bases between. Germline V gene data show CDR1 as MDHEN and CDR2 as SYDVKM. CDR3: CASSFEILGGRNTEAFF. The CDR3 DNA follows: TGTGCCAGCAGTTTTGAAATCCTGGGGGGGAGGAACACTGAAGCTTTCTTT.

Here the CDR3 DNA reads TGCGCCAGCAGCTTGTATGGGGGGCTAGGTGAAAAACTGTTTTTT. This sequence encodes CASSLYGGLGEKLFF. The V and J genes are TRBV5-1 and TRBJ1-4; possibly TRBD1 for D (6 bases). V was clipped by 1 base and J by 7 bases, with 14 bases between them. The CDR3 contains 15 residues. The germline V gene has CDR1 SGHRS and CDR2 YFSETQ. Supplemented by reference TRBV5-1 and TRBJ1-4, the full variable domain reads KAGVTQTPRYLIKTRGQQVTLSCSPISGHRSVSWYQQTPGQGLQFLFEYFSETQRNKGNFPGRFSGRQFSNSRSEMNVSTLELGDSALYLCASSLYGGLGEKLFFGSGTQLSVL.

The rearrangement links TRBV5-4 to TRBJ2-3; D is perhaps TRBD2 (5 bases). The CDR3 sequence is 15 residues long. Germline lookup yields CDR1 SGHNT and CDR2 YYREEE (reference sequence). V was shortened by 0 bases and J by 1 base, with 9 bases between the two germline ends. CDR3: CASSLDPRGTDTQYF. The CDR3 DNA sequence: TGTGCCAGCAGCTTGGACCCGAGGGGCACAGATACGCAGTATTTT.

This chain uses TRBV12-3 or TRBV12-4 with TRBJ1-5; D possibly corresponds to TRBD1 (5 bases). Between the trimmed V and J ends, which lost 5 bases and 4 bases, there was a span of 9 bases. The CDR3 is 13 amino acids. CDR3 DNA: TGTGCCAGCAGTCCGGGGCAAAATCAGCCCCAGCATTTT. Its translation is CASSPGQNQPQHF.

In its sample, this clone was seen a few times. Other DNA sequences of this sample code for an identical CDR3. The chain uses TRBV29-1 and TRBJ2-2, with D maybe TRBD2 (7 bases). The CDR3 covers 14 residues. Trimming removed 5 bases from V and 1 base from J, with 11 bases in between. In germline, CDR1 is SQVTM, CDR2 ANQGSEA. The CDR3 sequence is CSVIRGGNTGELFF. The DNA of the CDR3 is TGCAGCGTTATTAGGGGGGGGAACACCGGGGAGCTGTTTTTT.

This clone appeared a single time. The genes are TRBV29-1 and TRBJ2-1, with a possible D match to TRBD1 (6 bases). V was trimmed by 6 bases and J by 4 bases, leaving 22 bases between them. CDR3 length equals 16 residues. The germline V gene has CDR1 SQVTM and CDR2 ANQGSEA. The CDR3 DNA reads TGCAGCGTCGTGGGTGTTAGGGGGTTAGGGTACAATGAGCAGTTCTTC. Translated: CSVVGVRGLGYNEQFF.

V gene TRBV6-5 combines with J gene TRBJ1-1; no clear D. This CDR3 has 13 residues. Germline CDR1 reads MNHEY; CDR2 reads SVGAGI. With 8 bases removed from V and 0 bases from J, the gap between germline ends came to 10 bases. As DNA, the CDR3 is TGTGCCAGCTCACGTATCATGAACACTGAAGCTTTCTTT. This encodes CASSRIMNTEAFF.

This clone has just a few counts. The chain links TRBV2 to TRBJ1-2; a possible D gene is TRBD1 (5 bases). Germline V gene data show CDR1 as SNHLY and CDR2 as FYNNEI. V lost 4 bases to trimming and J lost 6 bases, with 15 bases between them. This CDR3 contains 14 residues. In nucleotides, the CDR3 is TGTGCCAGCAGTGTCCTCCGAGGGACCCATGGCTACACCTTC. Protein product: CASSVLRGTHGYTF.

This chain connects TRBV2 to TRBJ2-7; D perhaps matches TRBD1 (5 bases). Germline values: CDR1 SNHLY, CDR2 FYNNEI. The CDR3 runs 12 residues. V was shortened by 7 bases and J by 4 bases, with 11 bases between the two germline ends. CDR3 bases: TGTGCCAGCATTGGTCAGGGATACGAGCAGTACTTC. It encodes CASIGQGYEQYF.

The chain links TRBV3-1 (or the pseudogene TRBV3-2) to TRBJ1-6; TRBD1 matches 8 bases. V lost 1 base, J lost 10 bases, and 12 bases stayed unmatched. Germline V CDR1 and CDR2: LGHDT, YNNKEL (reference sequence). CDR3 size: 17 residues. This CDR3 is CASSQVFGQGLESPLHF. The CDR3 DNA sequence: TGTGCCAGCAGCCAAGTGTTCGGACAGGGCTTAGAATCACCCCTCCACTTT.

This chain links TRBV19 with TRBJ2-6, with 9 bases that match TRBD1. The germline V gene encodes CDR1 LNHDA and CDR2 SQIVND (reference sequence). CDR3 length: 15 residues. For the CDR3, the DNA is TGTGCAGCCGGGACAGGGAGCTCTGGGGCCAACGTCCTGACTTTC. Protein sequence: CAAGTGSSGANVLTF.

Written as DNA, the CDR3 is TGCGCCAGCAGCACAGGGACAGAGACAGATACGCAGTATTTT. This translates into CASSTGTETDTQYF. The J gene is TRBJ2-3, the V gene TRBV5-1; the match to TRBD1 covers 7 bases. With V trimmed by 4 bases and J by 3 bases, 5 bases remained unmatched. This CDR3 region has 14 residues. Germline V gene lookup returns CDR1 SGHRS and CDR2 YFSETQ.